These 3 T cell receptor beta chains came from one sample sequenced in a study of CD8 T cells in Susac syndrome. RNA amounts of roughly 0.45 to 1 ug underwent reverse transcription with random hexamers. Via MiXCR, TCRdb re-called the immunoSEQ multiplex PCR reads, giving one row per CDR3 protein. Of around 190,000 distinct CDR3 sequences in the sample, roughly 94% were seen once. Sequencing used CD4+ T cells from PBMCs. Receptors were obtained from a human donor in good health.

The genes are TRBV3-1 and TRBJ2-1; 12 positions match TRBD2. There are 16 residues in the CDR3. Trimming at V came to 4 bases and at J to 10 bases, leaving 11 bases not matched to a gene. In germline, CDR1 is LGHDT, CDR2 YNNKEL (reference sequence). Here the CDR3 DNA reads TGTGCCAGCAGCCCCTCCCGGAGACTAGCGGGAGAGGAGCAGTTCTTC. The encoded protein is CASSPSRRLAGEEQFF.

The V gene is TRBV24-1, the J gene TRBJ2-5; the D gene is possibly TRBD2 (6 bases). Trimming left V 6 bases short and J 2 bases short, with 15 bases between. Looked up from germline, CDR1 is KGHDR and CDR2 is SFDVKD. This CDR3 region has 15 residues. The CDR3 protein is CATSSGGAGQETQYF. The CDR3 DNA reads as TGTGCCACCAGTTCCGGAGGGGCGGGGCAAGAGACCCAGTACTTC.

V is TRBV7-9 and J is TRBJ2-7; a possible D gene is TRBD1 (6 bases). The CDR3 totals 13 residues. CDR1 SEHNR and CDR2 FQNEAQ come from the germline V gene (reference sequence). V was cut by 5 bases and J by 4 bases, with 12 bases left in between. The CDR3 loop reads CASSDRWAYEQYF. In nucleotides, the CDR3 is TGTGCCAGCAGCGACAGGTGGGCGTACGAGCAGTACTTC.